This T cell receptor beta chain was identified in a study of shared clonotypes between healthy human individuals. Study as a whole: Aged between 18 and 49, the donors were a couple of women and a few men. A donor's plate count was three for CD4 naive and three for CD4 memory; CD8 naive had two and CD8 memory one.

Deep-level running was used for the assay. This table comes from immunoSEQ multiplex PCR, and its TCRdb copy is limited to in-frame clones, with some not included. This table holds around 600,000 clones, approximately 95% found once. Only CD45RO-negative cells positively selected for CCR7 counted as naive CD8 cells, so terminally differentiated effector memory CD45RA+ cells were excluded. V shed 0 bases and J shed 0 bases, with 18 bases lying between them. This CDR3 is built from 18 residues. Germline loops: CDR1 SGHNT, CDR2 YENEEA. The chain is built from TRBV11-3 and TRBJ2-7; D not certain. This receptor was identified in a woman aged 25 to 39 in good health. The specimen sequenced was naive CD8+ T cells sorted from blood. The CDR3 sequence: CASSLEHGPPKSSYEQYF. CDR3 bases: TGTGCCAGCAGCTTAGAGCACGGGCCACCCAAGAGCTCCTACGAGCAGTACTTC.